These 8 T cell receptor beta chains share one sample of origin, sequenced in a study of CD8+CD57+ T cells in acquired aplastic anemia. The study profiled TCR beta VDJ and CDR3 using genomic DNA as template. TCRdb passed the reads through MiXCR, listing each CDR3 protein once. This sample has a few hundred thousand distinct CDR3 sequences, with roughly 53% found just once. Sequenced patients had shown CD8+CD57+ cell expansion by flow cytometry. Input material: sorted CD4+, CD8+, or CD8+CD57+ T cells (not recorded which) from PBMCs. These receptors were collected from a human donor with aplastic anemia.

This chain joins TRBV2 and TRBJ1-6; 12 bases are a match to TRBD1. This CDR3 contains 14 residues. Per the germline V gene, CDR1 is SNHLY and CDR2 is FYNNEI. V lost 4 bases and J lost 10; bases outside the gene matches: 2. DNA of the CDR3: TGTGCCAGCAGTGCCGGGACAGGGGGCTCACCCCTCCACTTT. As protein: CASSAGTGGSPLHF.

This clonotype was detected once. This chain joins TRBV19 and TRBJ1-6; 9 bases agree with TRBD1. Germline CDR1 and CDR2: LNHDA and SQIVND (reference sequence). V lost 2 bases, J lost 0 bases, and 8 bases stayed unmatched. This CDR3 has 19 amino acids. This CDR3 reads CASSIFGTGRSSYNSPLHF. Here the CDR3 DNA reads TGTGCCAGTAGTATATTCGGGACAGGGCGTAGCTCCTATAATTCACCCCTCCACTTT. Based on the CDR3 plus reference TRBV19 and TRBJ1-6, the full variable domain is DGGITQSPKYLFRKEGQNVTLSCEQNLNHDAMYWYRQDPGQGLRLIYYSQIVNDFQKGDIAEGYSVSREKKESFPLTVTSAQKNPTAFYLCASSIFGTGRSSYNSPLHFGNGTRLTVT.

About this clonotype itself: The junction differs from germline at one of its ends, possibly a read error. The CDR3 here is CASSSGTTYNEQSF. The CDR3 coding sequence is TGTGCCAGCAGTTCCGGGACTACGTACAATGAGCAGTCCTTC. The chain carries TRBV28 and TRBJ2-1, with TRBD2 matching 7 bases. Germline lookup yields CDR1 MDHEN and CDR2 SYDVKM. This CDR3 is built from 14 residues. The whole variable domain, remainder taken from reference TRBV28 and TRBJ2-1, is DVKVTQSSRYLVKRTGEKVFLECVQDMDHENMFWYRQDPGLGLRLIYFSYDVKMKEKGDIPEGYSVSREKKERFSLILESASTNQTSMYLCASSSGTTYNEQSFGPGTRLTVL.

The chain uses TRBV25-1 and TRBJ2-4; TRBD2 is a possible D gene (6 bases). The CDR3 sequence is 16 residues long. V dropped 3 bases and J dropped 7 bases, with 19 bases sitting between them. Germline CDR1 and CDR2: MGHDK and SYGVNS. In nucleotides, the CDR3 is TGTGCCAGCAGTGAGTCCCATCATCCCCGGGGGAACATTCAGTACTTC. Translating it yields CASSESHHPRGNIQYF.

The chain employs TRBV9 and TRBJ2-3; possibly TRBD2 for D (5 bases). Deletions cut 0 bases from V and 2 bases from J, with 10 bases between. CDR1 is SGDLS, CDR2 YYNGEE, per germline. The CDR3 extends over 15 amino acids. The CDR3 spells CASSVGSLATDTQYF. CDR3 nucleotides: TGTGCCAGCAGCGTAGGTAGCCTAGCCACAGATACGCAGTATTTT.

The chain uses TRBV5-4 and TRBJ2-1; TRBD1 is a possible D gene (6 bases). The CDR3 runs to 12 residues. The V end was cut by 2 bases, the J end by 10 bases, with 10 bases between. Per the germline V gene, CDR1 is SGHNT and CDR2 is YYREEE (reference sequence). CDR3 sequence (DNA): TGTGCCAGCAGCTTCCCCGGACAGGAGCAGTTCTTC. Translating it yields CASSFPGQEQFF.

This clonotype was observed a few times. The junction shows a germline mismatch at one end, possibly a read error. CDR3 DNA sequence: TGCGCCAGCAGCCAAGAGCGGGGGGGGGAAGAGCAGTACTTC. Protein product: CASSQERGGEEQYF. The chain links TRBV7-9 to TRBJ2-7; 10 nucleotides line up with TRBD2. The CDR3 spans 14 residues. Germline CDR1 SEHNR, CDR2 FQNEAQ (reference sequence).

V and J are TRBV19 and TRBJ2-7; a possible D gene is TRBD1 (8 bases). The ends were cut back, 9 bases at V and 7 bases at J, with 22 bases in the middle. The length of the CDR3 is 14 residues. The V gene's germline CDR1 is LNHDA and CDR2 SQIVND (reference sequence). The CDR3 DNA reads TGTGCCAGCAGTTTCTTACAGGGGGGGGAAGAGCAGTACTTC. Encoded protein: CASSFLQGGEEQYF.